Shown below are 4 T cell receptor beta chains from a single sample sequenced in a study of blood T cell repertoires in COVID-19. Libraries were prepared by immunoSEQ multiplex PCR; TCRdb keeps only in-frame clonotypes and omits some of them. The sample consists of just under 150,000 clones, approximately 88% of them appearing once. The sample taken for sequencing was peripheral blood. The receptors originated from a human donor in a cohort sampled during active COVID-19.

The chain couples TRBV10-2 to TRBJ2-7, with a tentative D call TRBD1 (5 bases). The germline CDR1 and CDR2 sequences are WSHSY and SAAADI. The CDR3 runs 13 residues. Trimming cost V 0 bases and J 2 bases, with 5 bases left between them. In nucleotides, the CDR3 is TGCGCCAGCAGTGAGTCGGGGCCCTACGAGCAGTACGTC. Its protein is CASSESGPYEQYV.

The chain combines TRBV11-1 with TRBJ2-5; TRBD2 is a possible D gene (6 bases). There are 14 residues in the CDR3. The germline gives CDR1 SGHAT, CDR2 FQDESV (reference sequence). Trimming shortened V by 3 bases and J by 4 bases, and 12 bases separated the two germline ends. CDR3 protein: CASSFLALGETQYF. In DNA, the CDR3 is TGTGCCAGCAGCTTTCTAGCGTTAGGAGAGACCCAGTACTTC.

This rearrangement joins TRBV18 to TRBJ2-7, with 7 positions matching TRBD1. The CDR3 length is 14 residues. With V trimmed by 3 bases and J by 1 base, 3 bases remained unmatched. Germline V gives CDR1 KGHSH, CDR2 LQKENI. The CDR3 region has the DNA TGTGCCAGCTCACCCGGACAGGCGTCCTACGAGCAGTACTTC. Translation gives CASSPGQASYEQYF.

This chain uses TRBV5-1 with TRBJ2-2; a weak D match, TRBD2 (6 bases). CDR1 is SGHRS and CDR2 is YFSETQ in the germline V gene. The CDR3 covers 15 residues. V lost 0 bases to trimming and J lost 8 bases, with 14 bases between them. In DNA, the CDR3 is TGCGCCAGCAGCTTGGGCATGCCCGCGGGGGGGGAGCTGTTTTTT. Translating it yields CASSLGMPAGGELFF. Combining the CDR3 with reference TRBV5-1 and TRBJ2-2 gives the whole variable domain KAGVTQTPRYLIKTRGQQVTLSCSPISGHRSVSWYQQTPGQGLQFLFEYFSETQRNKGNFPGRFSGRQFSNSRSEMNVSTLELGDSALYLCASSLGMPAGGELFFGEGSRLTVL.